This is a list of T cell receptor beta chains from one sample in a study of cytotoxic CD8 clonotypes in ibrutinib-treated CLL. Produced via immunoSEQ multiplex PCR; TCRdb's table is partial and in-frame only. The profile shows approximately 280,000 clones, around 69% of them singletons. The starting material was PBMCs, obtained at disease progression, from a patient treated with ibrutinib. Source of these receptors: a human donor with chronic lymphocytic leukemia. The CDR3 runs from the conserved cysteine through the conserved F or W. Each record gives: D gene, J gene, V gene, clone size, CDR3 protein, CDR3 DNA. The D gene is left open where the match is weak. Size is stated for part of the rows, as once, few or many counts, or as a class when the clone is expanded.

- | TRBJ1-2 | TRBV4-1 | - | CASSPEPDYGYTF | TGCGCCAGCAGCCCAGAGCCAGACTATGGCTACACCTTC
TRBD1 | TRBJ1-2 | TRBV5-1 | many | CASTHPTGGGGYTF | TGCGCCAGCACCCACCCGACAGGGGGCGGTGGCTACACCTTC
TRBD2 | TRBJ2-2 | TRBV25-1 | - | CASSELAGDTGELFF | TGTGCCAGCAGTGAACTAGCGGGAGATACCGGGGAGCTGTTTTTT
TRBD1 | TRBJ2-5 | TRBV6-5 | once | CASSQDRGRETQYF | TGTGCCAGCAGCCAGGACAGGGGGCGGGAGACCCAGTACTTC
- | TRBJ1-2 | TRBV14 | - | CASSQDAPQGRYGYTF | TGTGCCAGCAGCCAAGATGCCCCACAGGGCCGCTATGGCTACACCTTC
- | TRBJ1-5 | TRBV2 | - | CASRQQGVGNQPQHF | TGTGCCAGCAGACAACAGGGAGTGGGCAATCAGCCCCAGCATTTT
TRBD2 | TRBJ2-7 | TRBV6-5 | - | CASRRGSGLGYEQYF | TGTGCCAGCAGGAGAGGATCAGGACTAGGCTACGAGCAGTACTTC
- | TRBJ2-7 | TRBV7-2 | few | CASSPSPDEQYF | TGTGCCAGCAGCCCCTCGCCGGACGAGCAGTACTTC
- | TRBJ2-7 | TRBV19 | once | CASSKSAGTPYEQYF | TGTGCCAGTAGTAAGTCTGCAGGGACCCCCTACGAGCAGTACTTC
TRBD1 | TRBJ1-3 | TRBV10-3 | - | CAILQGTGNTIYF | TGTGCCATCCTACAGGGGACTGGAAACACCATATATTTT
- | TRBJ2-7 | TRBV19 | - | CASSARRNVPYEQYF | TGTGCCAGTAGTGCCCGACGGAACGTACCCTACGAGCAGTACTTC
- | TRBJ2-1 | TRBV5-8 | - | CASSLELGTGSVGSYNEQFF | TGTGCCAGCAGCTTGGAATTGGGTACGGGTTCCGTCGGCTCCTACAATGAGCAGTTCTTC
TRBD2 | TRBJ2-7 | TRBV18 | - | CASSPSGLGTSYEQYF | TGTGCCAGCTCACCATCCGGACTAGGAACGTCTTACGAGCAGTACTTC
TRBD1 | TRBJ1-6 | TRBV2 | once | CASSEGSTGVTNSPLHF | TGTGCCAGCAGTGAAGGCTCGACAGGGGTGACTAATTCACCCCTCCACTTT
- | TRBJ1-1 | TRBV5-1 | - | CASSLSQGENTEAFF | TGCGCCAGCAGCTTATCGCAGGGCGAGAACACTGAAGCTTTCTTT
TRBD1 | TRBJ2-7 | TRBV6-1 | - | CASSNRGAEQYF | TGTGCCAGCAGCAACAGGGGCGCCGAGCAGTACTTC
TRBD2 | TRBJ2-7 | TRBV28 | - | CASGYGLAGTYEQYF | TGTGCCAGCGGTTATGGACTAGCGGGTACCTACGAGCAGTACTTC
- | TRBJ1-2 | TRBV27 | - | CASSLRPGPERGYTF | TGTGCCAGCAGTTTGAGGCCAGGACCGGAGAGGGGCTACACCTTC
- | TRBJ2-1 | TRBV15 | - | CATSRTRGHEQFF | TGTGCCACCAGCAGAACTCGAGGTCATGAGCAGTTCTTC
- | TRBJ1-3 | TRBV25-1 | - | CASTGGNTIYF | TGTGCCAGCACGGGGGGAAACACCATATATTTT
- | TRBJ2-7 | TRBV11-2 | few | CASSINRDYEQYF | TGTGCCAGCAGCATAAATAGGGACTACGAGCAGTACTTC
- | TRBJ1-6 | TRBV29-1 | few | CSVVGLVGYSPLHF | TGCAGCGTTGTTGGGCTAGTAGGATACTCACCCCTCCACTTT
- | TRBJ1-1 | TRBV7-9 | - | CASSLSGVNTEAFF | TGTGCCAGCAGCTTGAGCGGCGTGAACACTGAAGCTTTCTTT
- | TRBJ2-4 | TRBV2 | - | CASTGRGASVNIQYF | TGTGCCAGCACTGGGAGGGGGGCTAGCGTAAACATTCAGTACTTC
- | TRBJ2-7 | TRBV5-1 | - | CASKTGTADSYEQYF | TGCGCCAGCAAGACCGGGACGGCAGACTCCTACGAGCAGTACTTC
- | TRBJ2-7 | TRBV6-5 | - | CASSSQGGEQYF | TGTGCCAGCAGTTCCCAAGGGGGGGAGCAGTACTTC
- | TRBJ2-1 | TRBV10-3 | once | CAISSPYRAAYNEQFF | TGTGCCATCAGCTCACCCTACAGGGCGGCCTACAATGAGCAGTTCTTC
TRBD2 | TRBJ2-5 | TRBV5-1 | - | CASSLNLASGGGETQYF | TGCGCCAGCAGCTTGAATTTGGCTAGCGGGGGAGGGGAGACCCAGTACTTC
- | TRBJ1-1 | TRBV7-8 | - | CASSPIWTERNTEAFF | TGTGCCAGCAGCCCCATTTGGACGGAAAGGAACACTGAAGCTTTCTTT
- | TRBJ1-1 | TRBV18 | - | CASSPPIGSRNTEAFF | TGTGCCAGCTCTCCCCCGATAGGTTCTAGGAACACTGAAGCTTTCTTT
TRBD1 | TRBJ2-1 | TRBV9 | - | CASSSWTGWPNEQFF | TGTGCCAGCAGCAGCTGGACAGGGTGGCCCAATGAGCAGTTCTTC
- | TRBJ2-3 | TRBV27 | - | CASRLLATDTQYF | TGTGCCAGCAGACTCCTGGCCACAGATACGCAGTATTTT
TRBD2 | TRBJ2-3 | TRBV4-2 | - | CASSQAPGGGAADTQYF | TGTGCCAGCAGCCAAGCTCCCGGCGGGGGGGCCGCAGATACGCAGTATTTT
TRBD2 | TRBJ2-7 | TRBV25-1 | - | CASSEFGTSGNEQYF | TGTGCCAGCAGTGAGTTCGGGACTAGCGGGAATGAGCAGTACTTC
- | TRBJ2-7 | TRBV5-1 | - | CASSSRQTTYEQYF | TGCGCCAGCAGCTCACGACAGACCACCTACGAGCAGTACTTC
- | TRBJ1-2 | TRBV6-5 | few | CASRSRQAYGYTF | TGTGCCAGCAGAAGCCGACAGGCCTATGGCTACACCTTC
- | TRBJ1-5 | TRBV30 | - | CAWSWGSGPGQPQHF | TGTGCCTGGAGTTGGGGGTCCGGGCCGGGGCAGCCCCAGCATTTT
- | TRBJ1-3 | TRBV5-1 | once | CASSFLGPTGNTIYF | TGCGCCAGCAGCTTTTTGGGGCCCACTGGAAACACCATATATTTT
- | TRBJ2-1 | TRBV12-5 | - | CASGFGQINEQFF | TGTGCTAGTGGTTTCGGACAGATCAATGAGCAGTTCTTC